The next 24 T cell receptor beta chains were all read from a single sample in a study of blood T cell repertoires in COVID-19. The data were produced by immunoSEQ multiplex PCR, yet TCRdb's version contains in-frame clones alone and is incomplete. The data contain 140,000 to 150,000 clones, over 75% of them seen just once; the ten biggest clones take up 10% to 15%. Material: peripheral blood. The receptors here all came from a man aged 55 to 70 with active or convalescent COVID-19.

The V gene is TRBV4-3, the J gene TRBJ1-2, with D perhaps matching TRBD1 (5 bases). CDR3 length: 13 residues. Per the germline V gene, CDR1 is LGHNA and CDR2 is YSLEER. V shed 3 bases and J shed 4 bases, with 9 bases lying between them. This CDR3 reads CASSQGRGYGYTF. CDR3 in DNA: TGCGCCAGCAGCCAGGGAAGGGGCTATGGCTACACCTTC.

The V gene is TRBV5-1, the J gene TRBJ2-6; a possible D gene is TRBD2 (6 bases). The CDR3 consists of 17 residues. Germline CDR1 and CDR2: SGHRS and YFSETQ. The V and J ends lost 0 bases and 0 bases respectively, with 10 bases between them. The CDR3 region is CASSLDGGSSGANVLTF. The CDR3 nucleotides are TGCGCCAGCAGCTTGGATGGGGGGAGCTCTGGGGCCAACGTCCTGACTTTC.

This rearrangement joins TRBV14 to TRBJ2-2; a weak D match, TRBD1 (5 bases). Trimming took 1 base from V and 0 from J, leaving 6 bases between them. CDR1 and CDR2 (germline): SGHDN, FVKESK. This CDR3 has 15 residues. The DNA for the CDR3 is TGTGCCAGCAGCCAAGTAGGGGCGAACACCGGGGAGCTGTTTTTT. This translates into CASSQVGANTGELFF. Variable domain in full (rest from reference TRBV14 and TRBJ2-2): EAGVTQFPSHSVIEKGQTVTLRCDPISGHDNLYWYRRVMGKEIKFLLHFVKESKQDESGMPNNRFLAERTGGTYSTLKVQPAELEDSGVYFCASSQVGANTGELFFGEGSRLTVL.

This clone has ten or more counts. V usage is TRBV5-6 and J usage is TRBJ2-1; possibly TRBD1 for D (5 bases). This CDR3 is built from 13 residues. The germline CDR1 and CDR2 sequences are SGHDT and YYEEEE. Trimming took 0 bases from V and 10 from J, leaving 11 bases between them. The CDR3 here is CASSLAAGWEQFF. CDR3 in DNA: TGTGCCAGCAGCTTGGCGGCAGGGTGGGAGCAGTTCTTC. Combining the CDR3 with reference TRBV5-6 and TRBJ2-1 gives the whole variable domain DAGVTQSPTHLIKTRGQQVTLRCSPKSGHDTVSWYQQALGQGPQFIFQYYEEEERQRGNFPDRFSGHQFPNYSSELNVNALLLGDSALYLCASSLAAGWEQFFGPGTRLTVL.

This clone was detected a few times. The genes are TRBV6-5 and TRBJ2-1; 7 nucleotides agree with TRBD1. The CDR3 runs 13 residues. Trimming at V came to 5 bases and at J to 6 bases, leaving 4 bases not matched to a gene. Germline V gene lookup returns CDR1 MNHEY and CDR2 SVGAGI. CDR3 nucleotides: TGTGCCAGCAGTACCTACAGGGGCAATGAGCAGTTCTTC. This translates into CASSTYRGNEQFF.

This clone was seen only once. The chain uses TRBV12-3 or TRBV12-4 and TRBJ2-3; D is ambiguous. Trimming left V 3 bases short and J 0 bases short, with 4 bases between. The CDR3 contains 13 residues. DNA for the CDR3: TGTGCCAGCAGTTTGGCTAGCACAGATACGCAGTATTTT. Its translation is CASSLASTDTQYF.

The J gene is TRBJ2-2, the V gene TRBV5-1; 9 bases map to TRBD2. Trimming took 4 bases from V and 6 from J; bases not matched to a gene: 13. CDR1 is SGHRS and CDR2 is YFSETQ in the germline V gene. This CDR3 spans 17 amino acids. The CDR3 DNA sequence: TGCGCCAGCAGCAAGGCTCAAGGGGCGGGAGGGCCCGGGGAGCTGTTTTTT. Its translation is CASSKAQGAGGPGELFF.

The chain employs TRBV11-2 and TRBJ1-4, with 9 nucleotides matching TRBD1. The CDR3 consists of 15 residues. J lost 12 bases, V lost 1 base, and 9 bases had no gene match. Germline CDR1 is SGHAT and CDR2 is FQNNGV. This CDR3 is CASSLARDRAGELFF. The CDR3, as DNA: TGTGCCAGCAGCTTAGCCCGGGACAGGGCGGGAGAACTGTTTTTT.

The J gene is TRBJ1-2, the V gene TRBV19; 9 bases are shared with TRBD1. V gave up 6 bases and J gave up 2 bases; unmatched junction bases: 7. The CDR3 is 15 residues long. Germline CDR1 is LNHDA and CDR2 is SQIVND (reference sequence). CDR3 DNA sequence: TGTGCCAGTAGCCTAGGACAGGGGAGGAACTATGGCTACACCTTC. It translates to CASSLGQGRNYGYTF.

The rearrangement uses TRBV9 and TRBJ2-5; 7 nucleotides agree with TRBD2. Germline CDR1 SGDLS, CDR2 YYNGEE. The ends lost 4 bases at V and 5 bases at J; junction bases unmatched: 8. The CDR3 covers 14 residues. The CDR3 DNA is TGTGCCAGCAGCCCGTCACTAGCGAGGGAGACCCAGTACTTC. Translation gives CASSPSLARETQYF.

The chain carries TRBV15 and TRBJ1-3; D is unclear. The CDR3 is 13 residues long. With 6 bases removed from V and 0 bases from J, the gap between germline ends came to 6 bases. From germline, CDR1 is LNHNV and CDR2 YYDKDF (reference sequence). The CDR3 nucleotides read TGTGCCACCAGACAATCCTCTGGAAACACCATATATTTT. The encoded protein is CATRQSSGNTIYF.

This chain uses TRBV5-5 with TRBJ1-6; TRBD1 matches 8 bases. Unmatched junction bases numbered 9, after V lost 2 bases and J lost 8 bases. The CDR3 spans 16 residues. The V gene's germline CDR1 is SGHKS and CDR2 YYEKEE (reference sequence). CDR3 coding DNA: TGTGCCAGCAGCTTTGAGTCGACAGGGGCGTATTCACCCCTCCACTTT. This encodes CASSFESTGAYSPLHF.

The V gene is TRBV7-9, the J gene TRBJ1-1; 12 bases map to TRBD1. J was trimmed by 5 bases and V by 2 bases; bases with no gene match: 9. The CDR3 is made up of 17 amino acids. CDR1 is SEHNR, CDR2 FQNEAQ, per germline (reference sequence). The CDR3 reads CASSLLPGQGARTEAFF. CDR3 nucleotide sequence: TGTGCCAGCAGCTTATTGCCGGGACAGGGGGCTAGAACTGAAGCTTTCTTT.

This chain's CDR3 is CASSQGLAGANEQFF. The CDR3 DNA reads TGCGCCAGCAGCCAAGGCCTAGCGGGAGCCAATGAGCAGTTCTTC. The chain is built from TRBV4-3 and TRBJ2-1; TRBD2 agrees at 10 bases. CDR3 length equals 15 residues. Per the germline V gene, CDR1 is LGHNA and CDR2 is YSLEER. After removal of 1 base from V and 6 bases from J, the junction contained 3 bases not matched to a gene.

The rearrangement joins TRBV28 to TRBJ1-5; tentatively, D is TRBD1 (6 bases). Germline V gene sequence: CDR1 MDHEN, CDR2 SYDVKM. V was shortened by 5 bases and J by 7 bases, with 15 bases between the two germline ends. The CDR3 runs to 14 residues. CDR3 region: CASSPTGTPQPQHF. The CDR3 DNA reads TGTGCCAGCAGTCCCACCGGGACACCGCAGCCCCAGCATTTT. Based on the CDR3 plus reference TRBV28 and TRBJ1-5, the full variable domain is DVKVTQSSRYLVKRTGEKVFLECVQDMDHENMFWYRQDPGLGLRLIYFSYDVKMKEKGDIPEGYSVSREKKERFSLILESASTNQTSMYLCASSPTGTPQPQHFGDGTRLSIL.

The chain recombines TRBV6-5 with TRBJ1-6; 7 bases line up with TRBD1. V was pared by 7 bases and J by 6 bases, with 3 bases of the junction left unmatched. Germline loops: CDR1 MNHEY, CDR2 SVGAGI. This CDR3 region has 13 residues. CDR3 DNA sequence: TGTGCCAGCAAACAGGGGTTTAATTCACCCCTCCACTTT. This gives the protein CASKQGFNSPLHF.

This chain connects TRBV19 to TRBJ1-2; TRBD1 matches at 8 bases. The germline V gene encodes CDR1 LNHDA and CDR2 SQIVND (reference sequence). The CDR3 loop spans 14 amino acids. Trimming cost V 3 bases and J 4 bases; bases outside gene matches: 4. The CDR3 reads CASSIEQGGYGYTF. CDR3 DNA: TGTGCCAGTAGTATTGAACAGGGGGGCTATGGCTACACCTTC.

The rearrangement uses TRBV6-5 and TRBJ2-3, with D possibly being TRBD2 (5 bases). CDR1 and CDR2 from the germline V gene are MNHEY and SVGAGI. The CDR3 runs to 15 residues. V dropped 5 bases and J dropped 2 bases, with 14 bases sitting between them. As DNA, the CDR3 is TGTGCCAGCAGTCCCAGAGCGGCCCACACAGATACGCAGTATTTT. Protein sequence: CASSPRAAHTDTQYF.

This chain links TRBV7-2 with TRBJ2-7; TRBD2 agrees at 16 bases. The CDR3 consists of 16 residues. Germline assignment: CDR1 SGHTA and CDR2 FQGNSA. V lost 2 bases, J lost 13 bases, and 11 bases stayed unmatched. This CDR3 reads CASSLHPGLAGGPPYF. Written as DNA, the CDR3 is TGTGCCAGCAGCTTACATCCGGGACTAGCGGGAGGGCCCCCTTACTTC.

There are a few counts of this clone. The rearrangement links TRBV2 to TRBJ1-5, with D perhaps TRBD1 (6 bases). The germline V gene encodes CDR1 SNHLY and CDR2 FYNNEI. The CDR3 is made up of 14 amino acids. Trimming pared 4 bases from V and 7 bases from J, leaving 14 bases between. In nucleotides, the CDR3 is TGTGCCAGCAGTGTCCAGGGGAGTCGCCAGCCCCAGCATTTT. Translating it yields CASSVQGSRQPQHF.

This clone was counted once. The gene calls are TRBV3-1 (or the pseudogene TRBV3-2) and TRBJ1-6; possible D gene TRBD1, 6 bases. V was cut by 0 bases and J by 10 bases, with 13 bases left in between. The CDR3 contains 15 residues. Germline V lookup: CDR1 LGHDT, CDR2 YNNKEL (reference sequence). The CDR3: CASSQEGALRSPLHF. The CDR3 DNA is TGTGCCAGCAGCCAAGAGGGGGCCCTGAGGTCACCCCTCCACTTT.

This chain joins TRBV29-1 and TRBJ1-2, with D tentatively TRBD1 (5 bases). Germline V gene sequence: CDR1 SQVTM, CDR2 ANQGSEA. The CDR3 consists of 11 residues. V was pared by 7 bases and J by 8 bases, with 14 bases between. The CDR3 loop reads CSAPGLGGYTF. CDR3 nucleotide sequence: TGCAGCGCCCCAGGGTTAGGCGGCTACACCTTC.

The chain uses TRBV14 and TRBJ2-5; 7 positions match TRBD2. Germline assignment: CDR1 SGHDN and CDR2 FVKESK. This CDR3 has 14 residues. Unmatched junction bases numbered 1, after V lost 0 bases and J lost 3 bases. The CDR3 sequence: CASSQDLAEETQYF. DNA for the CDR3: TGTGCCAGCAGCCAAGATCTAGCGGAAGAGACCCAGTACTTC. Together with reference TRBV14 and TRBJ2-5, the CDR3 gives the full variable domain: EAGVTQFPSHSVIEKGQTVTLRCDPISGHDNLYWYRRVMGKEIKFLLHFVKESKQDESGMPNNRFLAERTGGTYSTLKVQPAELEDSGVYFCASSQDLAEETQYFGPGTRLLVL.

The chain has TRBV5-1 and TRBJ1-1; D remains ambiguous. CDR1 and CDR2 (germline): SGHRS, YFSETQ. The CDR3 loop spans 14 amino acids. V dropped 3 bases and J dropped 0 bases, with 9 bases sitting between them. CDR3 nucleotide sequence: TGCGCCAGCAGCTCTGACGGGATGAACACTGAAGCTTTCTTT. As protein: CASSSDGMNTEAFF.